This paragraph reports one T cell receptor beta chain. The antigen is not known. The sample is drawn from a study of monozygotic twins with inflammatory bowel disease. This CDR3 is 14 amino acids long. Germline values: CDR1 SNHLY, CDR2 FYNNEI. Overall study results and limits: Differing immunosuppressive treatments may have added variability to patient repertoires. Twins with IBD were found to have lower TCRbeta diversity (inverse Simpson) than healthy co-twins.

From approximately 3,500 ng of total RNA, each TCR library was prepared. From the 5' RACE reads, TCRdb lists one entry per CDR3 protein and no DNA. This repertoire includes fewer than 550,000 distinct CDR3 sequences. The chain carries TRBV2 and TRBJ1-1. Source material: blood. This receptor was taken from a human donor with ulcerative colitis or Crohn's disease, or a healthy co-twin of an affected twin (not recorded which). The CDR3 reads CASRFKFVNTEAFF.